Below are 11 T cell receptor beta chains sequenced from a single sample in a study of PD-L1 blockade in urothelial cancer. The time point: peripheral blood 6 weeks after treatment start. Method: immunoSEQ multiplex PCR; TCRdb's copy keeps in-frame clones and lacks some. This sample has 35,000 to 45,000 clones; under 90% occur once, and the top ten carry approximately 16%. The sequencing used PBMCs, collected around atezolizumab (anti-PD-L1) treatment. All receptors derive from a man aged 55 to 70 with urothelial cancer.

With regard to this clone: At the DNA level, this CDR3 is encoded by other sequences in the same sample as well. V is TRBV9 and J is TRBJ2-1, with D possibly matching TRBD1 (5 bases). Germline V gives CDR1 SGDLS, CDR2 YYNGEE. V gave up 0 bases and J gave up 4 bases, with 11 bases separating them. This CDR3 is built from 15 residues. In DNA, the CDR3 is TGTGCCAGCAGCGTAGATAGGGGTGGGTACAATGAGCAGTTCTTC. It codes for CASSVDRGGYNEQFF.

This chain uses TRBV19 with TRBJ1-1; D uncertain. V was clipped by 5 bases and J by 8 bases, with 12 bases between them. The CDR3 has 12 residues. Germline V gene sequence: CDR1 LNHDA, CDR2 SQIVND (reference sequence). The CDR3 spells CASSSARLEAFF. The CDR3 nucleotides are TGTGCCAGTAGTTCCGCTAGACTCGAAGCTTTCTTT.

J is TRBJ1-2 and V is TRBV4-1; D perhaps matches TRBD1 (6 bases). V lost 1 base, J lost 7 bases, and 19 bases lay in between. The CDR3 spans 16 residues. CDR1 MGHRA and CDR2 YSYEKL come from the germline V gene. The CDR3 DNA follows: TGCGCCAGCAGCCAAGCTCGGGGGGGGCGTCGCGGTGGCTACACCTTC. This gives the protein CASSQARGGRRGGYTF.

This clone was seen once. This chain links TRBV5-1 with TRBJ2-5; 10 bases fit TRBD1. The germline gives CDR1 SGHRS, CDR2 YFSETQ. The CDR3 runs to 16 residues. Germline trimming cut 1 base from V and 5 bases from J; bases unmatched to any gene: 8. The CDR3 spells CASSLKVGQGSETQYF. The DNA of the CDR3 is TGCGCCAGCAGCTTGAAAGTGGGACAGGGGTCGGAGACCCAGTACTTC.

The V gene is TRBV9, the J gene TRBJ2-1, with TRBD2 identical over 9 bases. V was pared by 6 bases and J by 4 bases, with 8 bases of the junction left unmatched. Germline CDR1 and CDR2: SGDLS and YYNGEE. The CDR3 is 15 amino acids. Here the CDR3 DNA reads TGTGCCAGCACCCAAACGGCGGGGGGGTACAATGAGCAGTTCTTC. Its protein is CASTQTAGGYNEQFF.

V usage is TRBV10-3 and J usage is TRBJ1-3; maybe TRBD1 (6 bases). V lost 6 bases to trimming and J lost 1 base, with 7 bases between them. The CDR3 is made up of 13 amino acids. Germline-derived CDR1 and CDR2 are ENHRY and SYGVKD. The CDR3 loop reads CAISTGSGNTIYF. The DNA of the CDR3 is TGTGCCATCAGCACAGGGTCTGGAAACACCATATATTTT.

This sequence joins TRBV6-5 and TRBJ1-1, with 8 bases aligning to TRBD1. The V segment lost 6 bases and the J segment 2 bases; nucleotides outside the gene matches: 5. The length of the CDR3 is 14 residues. Germline CDR1 and CDR2: MNHEY and SVGAGI. Here the CDR3 reads CASSRGQANTEAFF. As DNA, the CDR3 is TGTGCCAGCAGCAGGGGACAGGCTAACACTGAAGCTTTCTTT.

The V call is TRBV6-6, the J call TRBJ1-4; 9 bases agree with TRBD1. Per the germline V gene, CDR1 is MNHNY and CDR2 is SVGAGI (reference sequence). V trimming: 6 bases; J trimming: 8 bases; junction bases outside the gene matches: 7. The CDR3 is 14 residues long. CDR3 sequence: CASRRDRVDEKLFF. In DNA, the CDR3 is TGTGCCAGCAGGAGGGACAGGGTGGACGAAAAACTGTTTTTT.

The chain has TRBV7-9 and TRBJ2-1; D perhaps matches TRBD2 (6 bases). Trimming cost V 4 bases and J 3 bases, with 7 bases left between them. Germline CDR1 is SEHNR and CDR2 is FQNEAQ (reference sequence). The CDR3 length is 13 residues. The chain's CDR3 is CASSSGLYNEQFF. The CDR3 bases are TGTGCCAGCAGCTCGGGACTCTACAATGAGCAGTTCTTC.

The chain combines TRBV27 with TRBJ2-3; D possibly corresponds to TRBD2 (5 bases). CDR1 and CDR2 (germline): MNHEY, SMNVEV (reference sequence). The CDR3 is 16 amino acids. Trimming stripped 0 bases from V and 2 bases from J, with 12 bases between. CDR3 residues: CASSLSRALDTDTQYF. The CDR3 DNA follows: TGTGCCAGCAGTTTATCCCGCGCACTAGACACAGATACGCAGTATTTT.

This rearrangement joins TRBV29-1 to TRBJ2-5, with 7 bases identical to TRBD1. Per the germline V gene, CDR1 is SQVTM and CDR2 is ANQGSEA. The trim removed 2 bases at V and 4 bases at J, leaving 4 bases unmatched. The CDR3 extends over 13 amino acids. The CDR3: CSVERQGGETQYF. The CDR3 DNA reads TGCAGCGTTGAACGACAGGGCGGAGAGACCCAGTACTTC.